What follows is one TCR beta chain and its context. The sample belongs to a study of T cells in Graves' hyperthyroidism and ophthalmopathy. TCR beta CDR3 sequences were amplified from RNA transcripts. TCR CDR3 regions were first amplified by RT-PCR with HTBI primers. TCRdb fed the multiplex PCR reads into MiXCR, producing one record per CDR3 protein. The repertoire holds 300,000 to 450,000 distinct CDR3 sequences, with around an eighth as singletons. The CDR3 spans 17 residues. Germline lookup yields CDR1 MNHNY and CDR2 SVGAGI (reference sequence). V lost 0 bases and J lost 3; bases outside the gene matches: 7.

This sequence joins TRBV6-6 and TRBJ2-2, with TRBD2 matching over 7 bases. The specimen sequenced was blood. This sequence originates from a man aged 30-40 years with Graves' hyperthyroidism that later progressed to Graves' ophthalmopathy. The CDR3 here is CASSYSWGGVYTGELFF. CDR3 coding DNA: TGTGCCAGCAGTTACTCCTGGGGGGGGGTGTACACCGGGGAGCTGTTTTTT.